The 29 T cell receptor beta chains reported below all come from one sample, sequenced in a study of blood T cell repertoires in COVID-19 (dated by TCRdb to the early 2020s). Library preparation was by the immunoSEQ multiplex PCR assay. TCRdb retrieved this table from immuneACCESS and kept in-frame rearrangements only. Not all clones are present; in checked studies, unresolved V genes account for under half, and no reason is known for the remainder. The sample profile shows over 350,000 clones; 80% to 95% of them were found once. Together, the top ten hold 0.7% to 0.95% of the sample. Sample: PBMCs or T cells enriched from blood (not recorded which). These receptors all come from a woman in her thirties or forties who had been exposed to COVID-19.

This chain uses TRBV29-1 with TRBJ1-2; D is possibly TRBD1 (6 bases). CDR3 size: 11 residues. Trimming left V 3 bases short and J 5 bases short, with 7 bases between. Looked up from germline, CDR1 is SQVTM and CDR2 is ANQGSEA. The CDR3 coding sequence is TGCAGCGTTGAGGGACAATATGGCTACACCTTC. Translation gives CSVEGQYGYTF.

The chain employs TRBV21-1 and TRBJ1-5. TRBV21-1 is tagged as a pseudogene. This CDR3 comprises 16 residues. This CDR3 reads CASSKREELGNQPQHF. In nucleotides, the CDR3 is TGTGCCAGCAGCAAAAGGGAGGAACTGGGCAATCAGCCCCAGCATTTT.

To note about this clone: Other DNA sequences in the sample encode the same CDR3. The chain recombines TRBV27 with TRBJ1-4, with 8 positions matching TRBD1. CDR1 and CDR2 (germline): MNHEY, SMNVEV (reference sequence). The CDR3 has 14 residues. With 5 bases clipped from V and 8 bases from J, the junction kept 7 bases outside the gene matches. The CDR3 nucleotides read TGTGCCAGCAGTCTGACAGGGGTCGGGGAAAAACTGTTTTTT. Its translation: CASSLTGVGEKLFF.

The rearrangement links TRBV5-4 to TRBJ1-2; D might be TRBD1 (5 bases). V was shortened by 4 bases and J by 0 bases, with 13 bases between the two germline ends. The CDR3 has 15 residues. Per the germline V gene, CDR1 is SGHNT and CDR2 is YYREEE (reference sequence). The CDR3 region is CASSPGGLANYGYTF. CDR3 coding DNA: TGTGCCAGCAGCCCCGGGGGGTTGGCTAACTATGGCTACACCTTC.

J is TRBJ2-7 and V is TRBV12-3 or TRBV12-4, with D hard to call. The CDR3 extends over 11 amino acids. The ends were cut back, 6 bases at V and 7 bases at J, with 10 bases in the middle. The CDR3 region has the DNA TGTGCCAGCAGCCGACTTGAGGAGCAGTACTTC. Translation gives CASSRLEEQYF.

V gene TRBV19 combines with J gene TRBJ2-7; D is undetermined. This CDR3 has 15 residues. Germline V gene data show CDR1 as LNHDA and CDR2 as SQIVND (reference sequence). Trimming took off 3 bases at V and 2 bases at J, with 14 bases between the two ends. CDR3 in amino acids: CASSITVGRTYEQYF. The CDR3 region has the DNA TGTGCCAGTAGTATCACCGTCGGCAGGACCTACGAGCAGTACTTC.

This clone appeared a single time. J is TRBJ1-2 and V is TRBV5-1; 8 positions agree with TRBD1. Per the germline V gene, CDR1 is SGHRS and CDR2 is YFSETQ. Trimming cost V 1 base and J 6 bases; bases outside gene matches: 2. There are 13 residues in the CDR3. The CDR3 reads CASSLQGAHGYTF. As DNA, the CDR3 is TGCGCCAGCAGCTTGCAGGGGGCGCATGGCTACACCTTC.

The rearrangement links TRBV6-2 or TRBV6-3 to TRBJ1-2; 8 nucleotides align to TRBD1. The CDR3 has 14 residues. V trimming: 3 bases; J trimming: 8 bases; junction bases outside the gene matches: 8. In germline, CDR1 is MNHEY, CDR2 SVGEGT. The CDR3 nucleotides read TGTGCCAGCAGTTATGGGCAGGGGGCGCCCGGCTACACCTTC. Translating gives CASSYGQGAPGYTF.

J is TRBJ2-5 and V is TRBV3-1 (or the pseudogene TRBV3-2); D remains unclear. The CDR3 has 16 residues. With 1 base removed from V and 1 base from J, the gap between germline ends came to 13 bases. CDR1 and CDR2 (germline): LGHDT, YNNKEL (reference sequence). The CDR3 reads CASSQGAQTIQETQYF. The CDR3, as DNA: TGTGCCAGCAGCCAAGGGGCCCAAACAATCCAAGAGACCCAGTACTTC.

This rearrangement joins TRBV19 to TRBJ1-1; 8 nucleotides match TRBD1. This CDR3 region has 14 residues. From germline, CDR1 is LNHDA and CDR2 SQIVND (reference sequence). The junction had 4 bases not matched to a gene; V was cut back by 6 bases and J by 1 base. CDR3 bases: TGTGCCAGTAGGCGACAGGGGTCGAACACTGAAGCTTTCTTT. The encoded protein is CASRRQGSNTEAFF. The variable domain in full, with the rest retrieved from reference TRBV19 and TRBJ1-1, is DGGITQSPKYLFRKEGQNVTLSCEQNLNHDAMYWYRQDPGQGLRLIYYSQIVNDFQKGDIAEGYSVSREKKESFPLTVTSAQKNPTAFYLCASRRQGSNTEAFFGQGTRLTVV.

Worth noting for this clone: In the same sample, other DNA sequences code for this CDR3. The chain uses TRBV11-3 and TRBJ2-6; TRBD2 might be the D (6 bases). Germline V lookup: CDR1 SGHNT, CDR2 YENEEA. V was clipped by 0 bases and J by 2 bases, with 11 bases between them. The CDR3 totals 17 residues. The CDR3 here is CASSLDLGGAGANVLTF. The CDR3, as DNA: TGTGCCAGCAGCTTAGATCTTGGCGGGGCTGGGGCCAACGTCCTGACTTTC.

CDR3 sequence: CAWSRDSYISPLHF. Here the CDR3 DNA reads TGTGCCTGGAGTCGGGACAGCTACATTTCACCCCTCCACTTT. This rearrangement joins TRBV30 to TRBJ1-6, with 7 bases fitting TRBD1. CDR1 GTSNPN and CDR2 SVGIG come from the germline V gene (reference sequence). The CDR3 loop spans 14 amino acids. The J segment lost 9 bases and the V segment lost 2 bases, leaving 7 bases of the junction unmatched.

This chain connects TRBV25-1 to TRBJ2-2, with 7 bases matching TRBD2. Trimming cost V 6 bases and J 0 bases; bases outside gene matches: 1. The CDR3 contains 14 residues. The germline gives CDR1 MGHDK, CDR2 SYGVNS. Here the CDR3 reads CASRGLANTGELFF. DNA for the CDR3: TGTGCCAGCAGAGGACTAGCGAACACCGGGGAGCTGTTTTTT.

V and J are TRBV14 and TRBJ2-1; 7 bases are a match to TRBD2. Trimming at V came to 4 bases and at J to 6 bases, leaving 9 bases not matched to a gene. CDR1 SGHDN and CDR2 FVKESK come from the germline V gene. The CDR3 is 15 amino acids. The CDR3 DNA is TGTGCCAGCAGCCCCACCCAGACTAGCCGCAATGAGCAGTTCTTC. It yields the protein CASSPTQTSRNEQFF.

The J gene is TRBJ2-3, the V gene TRBV2; 7 nucleotides align to TRBD2. The V gene's germline CDR1 is SNHLY and CDR2 FYNNEI. V dropped 7 bases and J dropped 1; count of bases not matched to a gene: 8. The CDR3 loop spans 15 amino acids. The CDR3, as DNA: TGTGCCAGCAAGATTGGCGGGGGACGCACAGATACGCAGTATTTT. Encoded protein: CASKIGGGRTDTQYF.

The genes are TRBV24-1 and TRBJ2-1; 8 bases align to TRBD1. Germline V gene data show CDR1 as KGHDR and CDR2 as SFDVKD. Losses at the gene ends were 3 bases for V and 6 bases for J; bases not matched to a gene: 9. This CDR3 spans 16 amino acids. The CDR3, as DNA: TGTGCCACCAGTGATCAAGGACAGGGCCTTAGCAATGAGCAGTTCTTC. Translated: CATSDQGQGLSNEQFF.

This sequence joins TRBV11-2 and TRBJ1-6, with 9 bases lining up with TRBD1. Germline V gene lookup returns CDR1 SGHAT and CDR2 FQNNGV. The CDR3 consists of 15 residues. The V gene end was trimmed by 4 bases and the J gene end by 8 bases; junction bases not matched to a gene: 6. CDR3 loop: CASSSPGQGYSPLHF. As DNA, the CDR3 is TGTGCCAGCAGCTCTCCGGGACAGGGTTATTCACCCCTCCACTTT.

The J gene is TRBJ1-1, the V gene TRBV5-1; D is undetermined. Trimming took off 4 bases at V and 5 bases at J, with 12 bases between the two ends. Germline V CDR1 and CDR2: SGHRS, YFSETQ. The CDR3 is 13 amino acids. Here the CDR3 DNA reads TGCGCCAGCAGCACCGTAACGGGGACTGAAGCTTTCTTT. Protein sequence: CASSTVTGTEAFF.

The rearrangement joins TRBV10-1 to TRBJ2-3, with TRBD1 matching 7 bases. The germline V gene encodes CDR1 WNHNN and CDR2 SYGVQD (reference sequence). J gave up 5 bases and V 2 bases, and 10 bases lay outside the gene matches. CDR3 length: 16 residues. DNA for the CDR3: TGCGCCAGCAGTGAGGACAGGGAATTAGTGCGAGATACGCAGTATTTT. Translation gives CASSEDRELVRDTQYF.

This rearrangement joins TRBV7-6 to TRBJ2-1, with 10 bases that match TRBD2. The CDR3 length is 18 residues. J was trimmed by 1 base and V by 5 bases; bases with no gene match: 11. The V gene's germline CDR1 is SGHVS and CDR2 FNYEAQ. The CDR3 DNA is TGTGCCAGCAGCCCCATAGGCAGCGGGGGGGTGTCCTACAATGAGCAGTTCTTC. Its protein is CASSPIGSGGVSYNEQFF.

This CDR3 is CASTSPAGTNYGYTF. The CDR3 nucleotides are TGTGCCAGTACCTCCCCTGCCGGGACTAACTATGGCTACACCTTC. The chain recombines TRBV19 with TRBJ1-2; no firm D call. The CDR3 runs to 15 residues. The V end lost 7 bases, the J end lost 0 bases, and 15 bases lay between the germline ends. Germline V CDR1 and CDR2: LNHDA, SQIVND (reference sequence).

The gene calls are TRBV4-1 and TRBJ2-1; TRBD1 matches 10 bases. V lost 3 bases, J lost 7 bases, and 12 bases stayed unmatched. CDR3 length: 17 amino acids. Germline CDR1 is MGHRA and CDR2 is YSYEKL. The CDR3 reads CASSHLQNRDRGNEQFF. CDR3 nucleotides: TGCGCCAGCAGCCATCTCCAGAACCGGGACAGGGGAAATGAGCAGTTCTTC.

The chain carries TRBV5-1 and TRBJ1-5, with 7 bases aligning to TRBD1. Germline values: CDR1 SGHRS, CDR2 YFSETQ. J was trimmed by 2 bases and V by 2 bases; bases with no gene match: 4. This CDR3 contains 15 residues. The CDR3 nucleotides are TGCGCCAGCAGCTTCGAGGGGGCAGGCAATCAGCCCCAGCATTTT. Encoded protein: CASSFEGAGNQPQHF.

This sequence joins TRBV19 and TRBJ1-1; TRBD1 is a possible D gene (5 bases). Trimming shortened V by 4 bases and J by 0 bases, and 9 bases separated the two germline ends. The CDR3 is 14 amino acids. Germline V CDR1 and CDR2: LNHDA, SQIVND (reference sequence). The CDR3 loop reads CASSTTGMNTEAFF. The CDR3, as DNA: TGTGCCAGTAGTACCACAGGAATGAACACTGAAGCTTTCTTT.

The rearrangement links TRBV19 to TRBJ2-7, with D possibly matching TRBD1 (7 bases). Germline V gene data show CDR1 as LNHDA and CDR2 as SQIVND (reference sequence). Trimming removed 3 bases at V and 4 bases at J, with 13 bases between. The CDR3 length is 14 residues. The CDR3 protein is CASSIETGRYEQYF. In DNA form, the CDR3 reads TGTGCCAGTAGTATCGAGACAGGGAGGTACGAGCAGTACTTC.

CDR3 loop: CASSPTSENTQYF. In DNA form, the CDR3 reads TGTGCCAGCAGCCCGACTAGCGAAAATACGCAGTATTTT. The chain employs TRBV7-9 and TRBJ2-3; 8 bases fit TRBD2. Germline V gene sequence: CDR1 SEHNR, CDR2 FQNEAQ (reference sequence). The CDR3 sequence is 13 residues long. V trimming: 5 bases; J trimming: 7 bases; junction bases outside the gene matches: 5.

The chain joins TRBV3-1 (or the pseudogene TRBV3-2) to TRBJ1-4; 9 nucleotides align to TRBD1. Germline V gives CDR1 LGHDT, CDR2 YNNKEL (reference sequence). V trimming: 3 bases; J trimming: 7 bases; junction bases outside the gene matches: 6. The CDR3 sequence is 15 residues long. CDR3 in DNA: TGTGCCAGCAGCCACGACGGGACAGGGTCTGAAAAACTGTTTTTT. Translating gives CASSHDGTGSEKLFF.

The chain employs TRBV7-9 and TRBJ2-1, with 9 bases aligning to TRBD1. The CDR3 has 15 amino acids. From germline, CDR1 is SEHNR and CDR2 FQNEAQ (reference sequence). With V trimmed by 5 bases and J by 2 bases, 4 bases remained unmatched. The chain's CDR3 is CASSPGTGPYNEQFF. In DNA, the CDR3 is TGTGCCAGCAGCCCCGGGACAGGGCCCTACAATGAGCAGTTCTTC.

The chain is built from TRBV27 and TRBJ1-2; TRBD1 matches at 7 bases. In germline, CDR1 is MNHEY, CDR2 SMNVEV (reference sequence). V lost 5 bases and J lost 3; bases outside the gene matches: 3. The CDR3 contains 13 residues. The CDR3 reads CASSGTAYYGYTF. In DNA form, the CDR3 reads TGTGCCAGCAGTGGGACAGCTTACTATGGCTACACCTTC.